Listed here is a single TCR beta chain. What went into each PCR as a spike was synthetic TCR analog templates. The data were produced by immunoSEQ multiplex PCR, yet TCRdb's version contains in-frame clones alone and is incomplete. The profile covers 35,000 to 40,000 clones, with about four fifths appearing a single time and less than 20% taken by the ten largest. The data were taken from a study of PD-L1 blockade in urothelial cancer. The CDR3 spans 13 residues. V lost 4 bases, J lost 8 bases, and 15 bases lay in between. The germline CDR1 and CDR2 sequences are SGHRS and YFSETQ. Source: PBMCs, taken around atezolizumab (anti-PD-L1) treatment. The chain links TRBV5-1 to TRBJ1-2, with D perhaps matching TRBD1 (6 bases). This clonotype originated in a man aged 55 to 70 with urothelial cancer. CDR3 sequence (DNA): TGCGCCAGCAGCATAGGACAGAACGGAGGCTACACCTTC. As protein: CASSIGQNGGYTF.